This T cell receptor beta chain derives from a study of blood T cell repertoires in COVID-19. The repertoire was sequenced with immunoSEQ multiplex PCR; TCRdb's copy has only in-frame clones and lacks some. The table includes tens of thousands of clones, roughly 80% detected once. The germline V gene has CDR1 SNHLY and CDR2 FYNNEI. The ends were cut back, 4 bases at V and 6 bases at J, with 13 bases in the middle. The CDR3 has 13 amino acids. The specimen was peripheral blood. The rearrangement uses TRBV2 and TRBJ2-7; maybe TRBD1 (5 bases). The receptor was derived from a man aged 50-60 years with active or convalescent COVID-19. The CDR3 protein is CASSGLNGAEQYF. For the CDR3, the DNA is TGTGCCAGCAGTGGCTTGAATGGGGCCGAGCAGTACTTC.